The clone carrying this T cell receptor beta chain was recorded many times. Its specificity is unknown. The sample originates from a study of T cells after yellow fever vaccination. Study details: Fractions of low cell number were prepared using SMART-Seq v4 Ultra Low Input. Study-level points and caveats: From the bulk population, abundant clonotypes could contaminate and appear within FACS-sorted repertoires. The secondary response was weaker, and its peak arrived faster, on day 5 versus 15.

Template switching with 5'RACE generated the TCR cDNA and added a universal primer site and UMIs. Using its own MiXCR run on the 5' RACE reads, TCRdb lists one record per CDR3 protein. The sample lists some 100,000 distinct CDR3 sequences; 7.2% were seen once. Germline assignment: CDR1 SGHRS and CDR2 YFSETQ. The ends lost 4 bases at V and 11 bases at J; junction bases unmatched: 11. The CDR3 spans 14 residues. This chain connects TRBV5-1 to TRBJ2-2; 7 nucleotides align to TRBD1. The specimen comprised CD4+ T cells sorted from PBMCs, sampled roughly 47 days after the first yellow fever vaccination. This TCR came from a man aged 18 to 30 who received the YFV17D yellow fever vaccine. CDR3 amino acids: CASSASTGNNELFF. Here the CDR3 DNA reads TGCGCCAGCAGCGCATCGACAGGGAACAACGAGCTGTTTTTT. Supplemented by reference TRBV5-1 and TRBJ2-2, the full variable domain reads KAGVTQTPRYLIKTRGQQVTLSCSPISGHRSVSWYQQTPGQGLQFLFEYFSETQRNKGNFPGRFSGRQFSNSRSEMNVSTLELGDSALYLCASSASTGNNELFFGEGSRLTVL.